This TCR beta chain was obtained from a study of control samples from healthy donors and cancer patients. TCRdb's copy holds only in-frame clones and misses some; the assay was immunoSEQ multiplex PCR. The sample has some 250,000 clones; over 75% are singletons. CDR1 is SGHVS, CDR2 FQNEAQ, per germline. J gave up 3 bases and V 4 bases, and 5 bases lay outside the gene matches. This CDR3 has 14 residues. This clone was seen a single time. Sequencing was done on a sample of PBMCs. This receptor was taken from a woman aged 60-75 years with lung cancer. The rearrangement joins TRBV7-8 to TRBJ1-2, with 7 bases that match TRBD1. In nucleotides, the CDR3 is TGTGCCAGCAGCTATCAGGGGGAGGACTATGGCTACACCTTC. Its translation: CASSYQGEDYGYTF.